Detailed here is one T cell receptor (beta chain). The CDR3 is made up of 16 amino acids. Germline CDR1 is DFQATT and CDR2 is SNEGSKA (reference sequence). The junction had 14 bases not matched to a gene; V was cut back by 3 bases and J by 6 bases. TCRdb's table, derived via immunoSEQ multiplex PCR, lists solely in-frame clones and lacks some. The repertoire consists of 97,000 or so clones, with around three quarters occurring once and the leading ten covering around 15%. This record comes from a study of Ad26.COV2.S vaccination and SARS-CoV-2 variants. The chain is built from TRBV20-1 and TRBJ2-4, with 7 bases identical to TRBD1. The sequence came from a human donor who had recovered from COVID-19. The sample in question was peripheral blood, obtained after recovery from COVID-19. CDR3 coding DNA: TGCAGTGCTAGTTTGGGGGCCCGGACAGGCATAAACATTCAGTACTTC. Protein product: CSASLGARTGINIQYF.